The clone carrying this T cell receptor (beta chain) was found many times. The sample comes from a study of cytomegalovirus exposure and HLA in healthy donors. The CDR3 has 14 residues. The trim removed 5 bases at V and 2 bases at J, leaving 3 bases unmatched. CDR1 is MRHNA, CDR2 SNTAGT, per germline. PCR amplification relied on 60 Vbeta primers (plus 13 Jbeta primers). Data came from immunoSEQ multiplex PCR; TCRdb stores just in-frame clones and leaves some out. The sample shows 150,000 to 200,000 clones, around 68% of them seen only once. Sequenced sample: PBMCs. The clonotype originates from a girl aged 5-17 years in good health and CMV-seronegative. This chain connects TRBV6-4 to TRBJ2-3, with 8 bases aligning to TRBD2. The CDR3 DNA reads as TGTGCCAGCAGTCCAGCGGGGGCCACAGATACGCAGTATTTT. It yields the protein CASSPAGATDTQYF.